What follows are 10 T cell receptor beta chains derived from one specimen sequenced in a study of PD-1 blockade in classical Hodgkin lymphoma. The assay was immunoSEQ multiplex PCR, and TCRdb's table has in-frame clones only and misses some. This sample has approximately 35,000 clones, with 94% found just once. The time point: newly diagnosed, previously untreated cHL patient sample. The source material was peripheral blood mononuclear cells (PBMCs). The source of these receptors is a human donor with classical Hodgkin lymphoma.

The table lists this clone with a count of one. The CDR3 loop reads CASSLGLAGGPQETQYF. The CDR3 DNA is TGTGCCAGCAGCTTGGGGCTAGCGGGGGGCCCTCAAGAGACCCAGTACTTC. This chain connects TRBV5-4 to TRBJ2-5, with TRBD2 matching 11 bases. Germline CDR1 and CDR2: SGHNT and YYREEE (reference sequence). CDR3 length: 17 amino acids. With V trimmed by 0 bases and J by 2 bases, 6 bases remained unmatched.

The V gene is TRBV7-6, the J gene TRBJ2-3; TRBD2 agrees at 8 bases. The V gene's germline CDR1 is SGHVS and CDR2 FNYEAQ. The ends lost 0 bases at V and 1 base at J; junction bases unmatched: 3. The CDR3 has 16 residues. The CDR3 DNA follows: TGTGCCAGCAGCTTAGCGCGGCGGGGGGGCACAGATACGCAGTATTTT. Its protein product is CASSLARRGGTDTQYF.

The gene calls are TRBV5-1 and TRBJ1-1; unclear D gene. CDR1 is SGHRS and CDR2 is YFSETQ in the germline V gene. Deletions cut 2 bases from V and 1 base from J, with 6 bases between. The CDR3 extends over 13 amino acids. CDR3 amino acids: CASSLSENTEAFF. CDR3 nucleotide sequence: TGCGCCAGCAGCTTATCGGAGAACACTGAAGCTTTCTTT.

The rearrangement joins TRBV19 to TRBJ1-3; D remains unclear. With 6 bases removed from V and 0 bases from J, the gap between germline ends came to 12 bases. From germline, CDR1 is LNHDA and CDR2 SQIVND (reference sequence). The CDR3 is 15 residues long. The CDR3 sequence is CASSSDFFSGNTIYF. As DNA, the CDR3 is TGTGCCAGTAGCAGCGACTTTTTCTCTGGAAACACCATATATTTT.

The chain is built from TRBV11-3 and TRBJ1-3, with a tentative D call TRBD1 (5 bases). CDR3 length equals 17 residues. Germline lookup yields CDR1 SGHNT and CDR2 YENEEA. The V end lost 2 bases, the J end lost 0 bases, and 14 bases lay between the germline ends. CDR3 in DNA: TGTGCCAGCAGCTTATCGACTGGGGCAGCCTCTGGAAACACCATATATTTT. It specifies CASSLSTGAASGNTIYF.

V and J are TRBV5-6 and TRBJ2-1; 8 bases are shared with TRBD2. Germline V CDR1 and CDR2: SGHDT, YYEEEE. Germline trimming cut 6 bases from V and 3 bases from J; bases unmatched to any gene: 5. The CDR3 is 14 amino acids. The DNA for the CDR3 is TGTGCCAGCACTCATAGCGGGATCTACAATGAGCAGTTCTTC. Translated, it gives CASTHSGIYNEQFF.

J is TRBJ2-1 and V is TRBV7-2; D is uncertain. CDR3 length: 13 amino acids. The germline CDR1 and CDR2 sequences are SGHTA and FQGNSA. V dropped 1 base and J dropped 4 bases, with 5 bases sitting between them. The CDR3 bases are TGTGCCAGCAGCTTAGACGGGTACAATGAGCAGTTCTTC. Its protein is CASSLDGYNEQFF.

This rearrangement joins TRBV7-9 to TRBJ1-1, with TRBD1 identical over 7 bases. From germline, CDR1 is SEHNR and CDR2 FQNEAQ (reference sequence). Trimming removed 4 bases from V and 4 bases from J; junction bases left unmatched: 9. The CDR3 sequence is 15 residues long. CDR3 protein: CASSSLEGALTEAFF. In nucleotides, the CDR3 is TGTGCCAGCAGCTCCTTAGAGGGGGCTCTCACTGAAGCTTTCTTT.

The CDR3 coding sequence is TGTGCCAGCAGCCGCCCAGTTGGGAACACTGAAGCTTTCTTT. Translation: CASSRPVGNTEAFF. V and J are TRBV27 and TRBJ1-1; no definite D call. Per germline, CDR1 MNHEY and CDR2 SMNVEV (reference sequence). This CDR3 region has 14 residues. V was trimmed by 6 bases and J by 1 base, leaving 12 bases between them.

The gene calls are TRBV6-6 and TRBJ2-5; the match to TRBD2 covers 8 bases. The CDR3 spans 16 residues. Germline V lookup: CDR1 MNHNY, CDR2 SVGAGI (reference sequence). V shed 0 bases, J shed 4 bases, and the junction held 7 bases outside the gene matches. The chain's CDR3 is CASSYSMRLAGETQYF. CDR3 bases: TGTGCCAGCAGTTACTCGATGCGTCTAGCGGGAGAGACCCAGTACTTC.